This T cell receptor beta chain was profiled in a study of CD8 T cells in ankylosing spondylitis. Trimming took 7 bases from V and 7 from J, leaving 21 bases between them. Germline assignment: CDR1 SGHDT and CDR2 YYEEEE. The CDR3 has 15 amino acids. TCRdb fed the 5' RACE reads into MiXCR, producing one record per CDR3 protein. The data hold tens of thousands of distinct CDR3 sequences, with less than 6% observed a single time. The sample holds many counts of this clonotype. Its antigen remains unidentified. Study conclusions and caveats: Significant enrichment of disease-linked clones was reported in matched ankylosing spondylitis synovial fluid. A TCR beta motif of roughly eight highly homologous variants seemed to mark ankylosing spondylitis blood.

The sample comprised blood, either unsorted or a sorted T cell fraction (not recorded which). The chain uses TRBV5-6 and TRBJ2-1; a possible D gene is TRBD1 (5 bases). The receptor's source is a male donor with ankylosing spondylitis or in good health (not recorded which). The CDR3 reads CASSTKEKTGNEQFF. CDR3 DNA sequence: TGTGCCAGCTCCACGAAGGAGAAAACAGGTAATGAGCAGTTCTTC. Based on the CDR3 plus reference TRBV5-6 and TRBJ2-1, the full variable domain is DAGVTQSPTHLIKTRGQQVTLRCSPKSGHDTVSWYQQALGQGPQFIFQYYEEEERQRGNFPDRFSGHQFPNYSSELNVNALLLGDSALYLCASSTKEKTGNEQFFGPGTRLTVL.